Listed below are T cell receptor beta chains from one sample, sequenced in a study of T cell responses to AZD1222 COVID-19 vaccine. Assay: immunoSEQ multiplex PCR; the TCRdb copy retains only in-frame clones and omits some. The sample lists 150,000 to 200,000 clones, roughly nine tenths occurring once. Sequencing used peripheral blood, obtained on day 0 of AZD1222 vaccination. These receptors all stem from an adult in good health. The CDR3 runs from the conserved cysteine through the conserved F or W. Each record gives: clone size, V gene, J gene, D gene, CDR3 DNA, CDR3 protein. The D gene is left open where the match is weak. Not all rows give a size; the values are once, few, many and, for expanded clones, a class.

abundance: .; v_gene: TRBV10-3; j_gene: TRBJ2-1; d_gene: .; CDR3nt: TGTGCCATCAGTGAGTCGGGCGAGCCCCTTTACAATGAGCAGTTCTTC; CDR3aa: CAISESGEPLYNEQFF
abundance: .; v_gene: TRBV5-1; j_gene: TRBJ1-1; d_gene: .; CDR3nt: TGCGCCAGCGCCGGAGTCGTGAACACTGAAGCTTTCTTT; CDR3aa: CASAGVVNTEAFF
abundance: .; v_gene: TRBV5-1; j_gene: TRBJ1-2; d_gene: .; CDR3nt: TGCGCCAGCAGCTTGGGGGGAAATGGCTACACCTTC; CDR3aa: CASSLGGNGYTF
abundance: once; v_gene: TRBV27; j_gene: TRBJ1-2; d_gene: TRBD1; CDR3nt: TGTGCCAGCAGTGTGGGGACAGGGGGAACTAACTATGGCTACACCTTC; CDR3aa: CASSVGTGGTNYGYTF
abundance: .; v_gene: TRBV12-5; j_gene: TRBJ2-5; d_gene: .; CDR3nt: TGTGCTAGTGGTTCCCCCATGCGGGGCGGCGGAGAGACCCAGTACTTC; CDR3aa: CASGSPMRGGGETQYF
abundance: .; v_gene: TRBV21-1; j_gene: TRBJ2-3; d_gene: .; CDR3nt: TGTGCCAGCAGCAAATTGAGATGCGGGGGAGATACGCAGTATTTT; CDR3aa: CASSKLRCGGDTQYF
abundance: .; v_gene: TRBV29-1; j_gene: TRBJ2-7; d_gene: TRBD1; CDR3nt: TGCAGCGTTGAAGATAATGAGGGGACAGACTCCTACGAGCAGTACTTC; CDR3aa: CSVEDNEGTDSYEQYF
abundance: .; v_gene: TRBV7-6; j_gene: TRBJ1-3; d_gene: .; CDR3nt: TGTGCCAGCAGCTTAGGCGGGGGAAACACCATATATTTT; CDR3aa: CASSLGGGNTIYF
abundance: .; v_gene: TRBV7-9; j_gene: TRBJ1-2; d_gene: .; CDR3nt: TGTGCCAGCAGCTTAAGGCAGAACTATGGCTACACCTTC; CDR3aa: CASSLRQNYGYTF
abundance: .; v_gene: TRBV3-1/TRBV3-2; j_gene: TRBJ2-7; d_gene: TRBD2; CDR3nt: TGTGCCAGCAGCCAAGAAACGGGACTAGCGGGGGGGTACTACGAGCAGTACTTC; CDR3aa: CASSQETGLAGGYYEQYF
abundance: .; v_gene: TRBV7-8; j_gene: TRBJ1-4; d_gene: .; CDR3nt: TGTGCCAGCAGCTCGTTCGGGGGTAGTAGTGAAAAACTGTTTTTT; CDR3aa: CASSSFGGSSEKLFF
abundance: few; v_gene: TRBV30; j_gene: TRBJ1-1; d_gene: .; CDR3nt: TGTGCCTGGAGTAACAGGATTGACACTGAAGCTTTCTTT; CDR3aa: CAWSNRIDTEAFF
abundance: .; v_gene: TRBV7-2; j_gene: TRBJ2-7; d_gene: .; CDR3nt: TGTGCCAGCAGCGGACACGGGACACCCTACGAGCAGTACTTC; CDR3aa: CASSGHGTPYEQYF
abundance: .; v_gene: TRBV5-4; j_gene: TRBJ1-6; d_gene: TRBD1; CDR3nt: TGTGCCAGCAGCTTGCAAGACAGGGATAACTATAATTCACCCCTCCACTTT; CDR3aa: CASSLQDRDNYNSPLHF
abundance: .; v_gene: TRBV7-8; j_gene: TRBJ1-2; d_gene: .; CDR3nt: TGTGCCAGCAGCTTATTGCCTGGGAATAACTATGGCTACACCTTC; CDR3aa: CASSLLPGNNYGYTF
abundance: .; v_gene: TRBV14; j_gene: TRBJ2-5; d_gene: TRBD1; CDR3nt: TGTGCCAGCAGCCAAAACAGGGGGCTTAGGGTAGAGACCCAGTACTTC; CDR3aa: CASSQNRGLRVETQYF
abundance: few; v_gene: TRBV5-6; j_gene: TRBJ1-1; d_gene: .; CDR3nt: TGTGCCAGCAGCTGGACCTCAGGATATTTGGGGACTGAAGCTTTCTTT; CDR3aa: CASSWTSGYLGTEAFF
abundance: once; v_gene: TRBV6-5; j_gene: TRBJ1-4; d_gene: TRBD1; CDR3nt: TGTGCCAGCAGCCGGACAGGGAGTAATGAAAAACTGTTTTTT; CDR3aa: CASSRTGSNEKLFF
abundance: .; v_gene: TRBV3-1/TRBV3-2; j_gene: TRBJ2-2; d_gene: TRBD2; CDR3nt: TGTGCCAGCAGCCAAGATGCACTAGCGGTCCGGGAGCTGTTTTTT; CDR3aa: CASSQDALAVRELFF
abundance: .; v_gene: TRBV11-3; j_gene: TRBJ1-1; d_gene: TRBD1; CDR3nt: TGTGCCAGCAGCTCAGACAGGGGCACTGAAGCTTTCTTT; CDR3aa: CASSSDRGTEAFF
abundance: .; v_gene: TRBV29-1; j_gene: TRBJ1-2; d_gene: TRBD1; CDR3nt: TGCAGCGTTCGACAGGGGGCTTTTGGCTACACCTTC; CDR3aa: CSVRQGAFGYTF
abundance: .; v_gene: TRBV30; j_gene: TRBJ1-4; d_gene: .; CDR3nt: TGTGCCTGGTCGACCGGGACGAAGAATGAAAAACTGTTTTTT; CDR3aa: CAWSTGTKNEKLFF
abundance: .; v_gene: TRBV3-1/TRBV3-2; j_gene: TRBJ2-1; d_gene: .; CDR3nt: TGTGCCAGCAGCCATGGCCGCGTGGCCTTCTTC; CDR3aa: CASSHGRVAFF
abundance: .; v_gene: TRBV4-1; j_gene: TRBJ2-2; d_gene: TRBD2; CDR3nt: TGCGCCAGCAAGCCCGGTAGCGGGGGTATTACCGGGGAGCTGTTTTTT; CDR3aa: CASKPGSGGITGELFF
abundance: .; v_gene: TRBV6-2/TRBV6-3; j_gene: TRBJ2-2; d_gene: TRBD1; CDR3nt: TGTGCCAGCAGTCGGGACAGGGGATATAGAGGGAGCACCGGGGAGCTGTTTTTT; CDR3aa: CASSRDRGYRGSTGELFF
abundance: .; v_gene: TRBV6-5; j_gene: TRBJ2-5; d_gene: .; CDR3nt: TGTGCCAGCAGACGACGGGAGACCCAGTACTTC; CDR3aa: CASRRRETQYF
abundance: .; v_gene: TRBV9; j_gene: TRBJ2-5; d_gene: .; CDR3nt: TGTGCCAGCAGCGTACGCCCCCAAGAGACCCAGTACTTC; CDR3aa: CASSVRPQETQYF
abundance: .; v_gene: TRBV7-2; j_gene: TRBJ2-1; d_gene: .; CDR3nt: TGTGCCAGCAGCTCGCGGGGTTTCAATGAGCAGTTCTTC; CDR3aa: CASSSRGFNEQFF
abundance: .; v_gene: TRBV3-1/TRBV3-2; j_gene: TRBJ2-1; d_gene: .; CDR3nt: TGTGCCAGCAGCCTACAGGGAAGTGATGAGCAGTTCTTC; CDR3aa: CASSLQGSDEQFF
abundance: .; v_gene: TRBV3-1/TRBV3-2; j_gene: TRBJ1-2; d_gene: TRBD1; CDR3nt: TGTGCCAGCAGCCAATGGGACAGAGTGGAATATGGCTACACCTTC; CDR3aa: CASSQWDRVEYGYTF
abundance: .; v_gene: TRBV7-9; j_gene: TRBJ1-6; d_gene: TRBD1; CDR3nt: TGTGCCAGCAGCCCAATGACAGGGTATAATTCACCCCTCCACTTT; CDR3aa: CASSPMTGYNSPLHF
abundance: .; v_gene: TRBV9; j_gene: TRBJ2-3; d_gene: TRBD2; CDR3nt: TGTGCCAGCAGCGGAGGACTAGCGGGGGGCGCAGATACGCAGTATTTT; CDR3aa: CASSGGLAGGADTQYF
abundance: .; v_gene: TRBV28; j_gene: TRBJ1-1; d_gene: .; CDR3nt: TGTGCCAGCAGTTTGACAGGACGTGAAGCTTTCTTT; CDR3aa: CASSLTGREAFF
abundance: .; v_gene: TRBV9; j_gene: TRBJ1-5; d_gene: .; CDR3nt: TGTGCCAGCAGCGTAGGGGCAGGGCGACAGCCCCAGCATTTT; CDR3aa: CASSVGAGRQPQHF
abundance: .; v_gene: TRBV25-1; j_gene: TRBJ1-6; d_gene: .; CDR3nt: TGTGCCAGCAGTGTAACCGGGACCGTGAATTCACCCCTCCACTTT; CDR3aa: CASSVTGTVNSPLHF
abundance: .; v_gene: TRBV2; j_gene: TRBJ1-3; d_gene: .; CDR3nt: TGTGCCACCTACGCCCCAGGGATAGTTTCTGGAAACACCATATATTTT; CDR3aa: CATYAPGIVSGNTIYF
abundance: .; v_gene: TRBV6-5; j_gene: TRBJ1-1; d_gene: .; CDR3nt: TGTGCCAGCACTCCGGGGTTGAACACTGAAGCTTTCTTT; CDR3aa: CASTPGLNTEAFF
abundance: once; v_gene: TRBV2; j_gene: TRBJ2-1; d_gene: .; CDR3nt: TGTGCCAGCAGTGAAGCTGTGACCGCACCCTACAATGAGCAGTTCTTC; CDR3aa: CASSEAVTAPYNEQFF
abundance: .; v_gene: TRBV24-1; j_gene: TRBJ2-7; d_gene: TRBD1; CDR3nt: TGTGCCACCAGTGAGGGCTTAATTCGACAGGGATATCCCCAGGACGAGCAGTACTTC; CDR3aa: CATSEGLIRQGYPQDEQYF
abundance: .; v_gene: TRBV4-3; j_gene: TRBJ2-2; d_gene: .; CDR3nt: TGCGCCAGCAGCCAAGTGGTCGGCAGGCCCGGGGAGCTGTTTTTT; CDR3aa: CASSQVVGRPGELFF
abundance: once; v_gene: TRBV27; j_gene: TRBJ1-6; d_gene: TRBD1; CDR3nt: TGTGCCAGCAGTCACCGGGAGGGGGCGGATTCACCCCTCCACTTT; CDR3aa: CASSHREGADSPLHF
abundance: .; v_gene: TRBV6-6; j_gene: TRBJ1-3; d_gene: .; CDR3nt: TGTGCCAGTACGAGAGTCTCTGGAAACACCATATATTTT; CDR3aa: CASTRVSGNTIYF
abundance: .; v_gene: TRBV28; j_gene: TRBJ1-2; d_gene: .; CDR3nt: TGTGCCAGCAGCCCCTGGGAGGACTATGGCTACACCTTC; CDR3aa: CASSPWEDYGYTF
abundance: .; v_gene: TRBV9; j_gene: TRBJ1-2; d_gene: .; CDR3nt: TGTGCCAGCAAAGAGAGACCGACTAACTATGGCTACACCTTC; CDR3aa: CASKERPTNYGYTF
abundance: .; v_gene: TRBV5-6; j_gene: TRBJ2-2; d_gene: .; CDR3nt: TGTGCCACCAGACTCCATAACACCGGGGAGCTGTTTTTT; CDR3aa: CATRLHNTGELFF
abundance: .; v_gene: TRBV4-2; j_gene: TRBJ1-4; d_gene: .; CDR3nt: TGTGCCAGCAGCCAAGACGATCGGGCGTTTGAAAAACTGTTTTTT; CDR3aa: CASSQDDRAFEKLFF
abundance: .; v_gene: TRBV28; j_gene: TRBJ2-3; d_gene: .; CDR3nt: TGTGCCAGCAGTCCGGCCTACCTGACCCGAGATACGCAGTATTTT; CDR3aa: CASSPAYLTRDTQYF
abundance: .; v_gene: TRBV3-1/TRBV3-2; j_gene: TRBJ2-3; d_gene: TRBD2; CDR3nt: TGTGCCAGCAGCCCCGGGACTAGCGCCACAGATACGCAGTATTTT; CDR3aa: CASSPGTSATDTQYF
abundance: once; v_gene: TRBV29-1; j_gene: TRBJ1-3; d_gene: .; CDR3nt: TGCAGCGTTGAAGAGAGTTCTGGAAACACCATATATTTT; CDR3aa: CSVEESSGNTIYF
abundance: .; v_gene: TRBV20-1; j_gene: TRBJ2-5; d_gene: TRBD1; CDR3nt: TGCAGTGCTAGTCCAGGACAGGGGAGGGAGACCCAGTACTTC; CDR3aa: CSASPGQGRETQYF
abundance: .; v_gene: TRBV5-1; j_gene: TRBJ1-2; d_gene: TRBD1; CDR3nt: TGCGCCAGCGCAACGGGACAGACTAACTATGGCTACACCTTC; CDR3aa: CASATGQTNYGYTF
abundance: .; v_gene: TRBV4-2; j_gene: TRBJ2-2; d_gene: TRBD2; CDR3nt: TGTGCCAGCAGCCAAGGTGGGCTAGCGGACACCGGGGAGCTGTTTTTT; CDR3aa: CASSQGGLADTGELFF
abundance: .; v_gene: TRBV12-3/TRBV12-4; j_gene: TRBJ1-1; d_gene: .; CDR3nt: TGTGCCAGCAGTTTGGGCACTGAAGCTTTCTTT; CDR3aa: CASSLGTEAFF